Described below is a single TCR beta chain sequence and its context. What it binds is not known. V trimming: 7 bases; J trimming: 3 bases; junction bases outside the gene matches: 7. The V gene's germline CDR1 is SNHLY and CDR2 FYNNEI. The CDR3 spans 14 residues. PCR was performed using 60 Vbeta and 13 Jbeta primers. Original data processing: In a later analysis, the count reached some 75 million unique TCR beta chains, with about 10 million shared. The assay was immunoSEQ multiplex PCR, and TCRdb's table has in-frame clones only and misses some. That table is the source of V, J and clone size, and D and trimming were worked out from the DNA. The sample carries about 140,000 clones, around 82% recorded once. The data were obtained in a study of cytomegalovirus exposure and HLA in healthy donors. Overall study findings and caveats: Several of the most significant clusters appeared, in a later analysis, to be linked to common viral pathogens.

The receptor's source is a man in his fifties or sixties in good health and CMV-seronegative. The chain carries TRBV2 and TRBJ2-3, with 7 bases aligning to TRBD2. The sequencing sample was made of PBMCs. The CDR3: CASKGGSGTDTQYF. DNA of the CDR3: TGTGCCAGCAAGGGAGGGAGTGGGACAGATACGCAGTATTTT.